These T cell receptor beta chains were read from a single sample in a study of STAT3 mutations in large granular lymphocyte leukemia. Clones were read by immunoSEQ multiplex PCR, and TCRdb kept only the in-frame ones, dropping some. Found here are 9,500 to 13,000 clones, 88% of them singletons; the top ten hold 37%. Sequencing was done on a sample of peripheral blood mononuclear cells. These receptors were taken from a man aged 60 to 75 with T-cell large granular lymphocyte leukemia. Some clones in this sample may be carry-over from other donors' samples. Each CDR3 is given with its conserved first and last residue. Fields, in order: D gene, J gene, V gene, CDR3 DNA, CDR3 protein. The D gene is left open where the match is weak.

. TRBJ2-1 TRBV6-1 TGTGCCAGCAGGGTTAGCGGCAATGAGCAGTTCTTC CASRVSGNEQFF
. TRBJ1-2 TRBV27 TGTGCCAGCAGCCCCGAAGACAGAGACTTACGAGGCTACACCTTC CASSPEDRDLRGYTF
TRBD1 TRBJ1-5 TRBV19 TGTGCCAGTAGTATAGGAGGACAGGGTGGCAATCAGCCCCAGCATTTT CASSIGGQGGNQPQHF
TRBD2 TRBJ2-2 TRBV4-3 TGCGCCAGCAGCCGTAGTACTAGCGGATACACCGGGGAGCTGTTTTTT CASSRSTSGYTGELFF
. TRBJ1-5 TRBV2 TGTGCCAGCAACGAAGGGTTGGGGGATCCCCAGCATTTT CASNEGLGDPQHF
. TRBJ2-7 TRBV7-2 TGTGCCAGCAGCCCCAGAGGGGGGATGTACGAGCAGTACTTC CASSPRGGMYEQYF
TRBD1 TRBJ1-1 TRBV29-1 TGCAGCGCAGGGACAGGGAACACTGAAGCTTTCTTT CSAGTGNTEAFF
. TRBJ2-3 TRBV28 TGTGCCAGCGGACCGAACACAGATACGCAGTATTTT CASGPNTDTQYF
. TRBJ1-2 TRBV30 TGTGCCCTGCGGCGAGGTGGCTACACCTTC CALRRGGYTF
TRBD1 TRBJ1-1 TRBV4-2 TGTGCCAGCAGCCAAGTCTCCGGGACAGGGGGCTTCACTGAAGCTTTCTTT CASSQVSGTGGFTEAFF
TRBD1 TRBJ2-1 TRBV9 TGTGCCAGCAGCCCTGCAGGGGGCTCCTACAATGAGCAGTTCTTC CASSPAGGSYNEQFF
TRBD2 TRBJ2-2 TRBV27 TGTGCCAGCAGTTTATCGCCTAGCGGGGTCGGGGAGCTGTTTTTT CASSLSPSGVGELFF
. TRBJ2-7 TRBV7-9 TGTGCCAGCAGCTTACTTGACGAGCAGTACTTC CASSLLDEQYF
. TRBJ2-2 TRBV7-2 TGTGCCAGCAGCTCCCGGGGGAGTTTTAACACCGGGGAGCTGTTTTTT CASSSRGSFNTGELFF
. TRBJ2-5 TRBV5-1 TGCGCCAGCAGCTTGCTTCCTTTCGGGGAAGGAGAGACCCAGTACTTC CASSLLPFGEGETQYF
. TRBJ2-1 TRBV7-9 TGTGCCAGCAGCTTATCGTCGGATGAGCAGTTCTTC CASSLSSDEQFF
. TRBJ2-1 TRBV5-4 TGTGCCAGCAGCTTACGTGGGGAGCAGTTCTTC CASSLRGEQFF
. TRBJ1-1 TRBV13 TGTGCCAGCAGCTTAGGTCATCGACGGGTGACCACTGAAGCTTTCTTT CASSLGHRRVTTEAFF